This T cell receptor (beta chain) was obtained from a study of cytomegalovirus exposure and HLA in healthy donors. Study-wide findings and caveats: Later work showed greater clonal expansion in HLA-associated TCR beta chains than in equally common others.

The CDR3 length is 15 residues. Trimming shortened V by 7 bases and J by 2 bases, and 17 bases separated the two germline ends. CDR1 and CDR2 (germline): LNHDA, SQIVND (reference sequence). The PCR was carried out with 60 Vbeta primers and 13 Jbeta primers. The assay was immunoSEQ multiplex PCR, and TCRdb's table has in-frame clones only and misses some. The sample carries a few hundred thousand clones, about four fifths recorded once. On this clone: Its antigen is currently unknown.

This sequence joins TRBV19 and TRBJ1-2; D perhaps matches TRBD1 (5 bases). Sequencing was performed on PBMCs. The receptor was isolated from a man younger than 40 in good health and CMV-seronegative. CDR3 sequence: CASKGLRDLNYGYTF. The CDR3 DNA reads as TGTGCCAGTAAGGGACTACGAGATTTAAACTATGGCTACACCTTC.